Listed here are 14 T cell receptor beta chains from one sample, sequenced in a study of identical twins. TCRdb passed the 5' RACE reads through MiXCR, listing each CDR3 protein once. The sample has 230,000 or so distinct CDR3 sequences; roughly 8.7% are singletons. A further study also used this sample, focusing on yellow fever vaccine responses in identical twins.

The sample consisted of CD8+ T cells sorted from blood. The receptors originated from a woman between 18 and 29 years old in good health.

The CDR3 is CASSLRASGRLETQYF. Written as DNA, the CDR3 is TGTGCCAGCAGTTTACGGGCTAGCGGGAGGTTGGAGACCCAGTACTTC. The genes are TRBV28 and TRBJ2-5; 11 bases match TRBD2. The CDR3 consists of 16 residues. The V segment lost 2 bases and the J segment 5 bases; nucleotides outside the gene matches: 7. Per the germline V gene, CDR1 is MDHEN and CDR2 is SYDVKM.

The gene calls are TRBV6-4 and TRBJ1-5; 7 nucleotides align to TRBD1. Per germline, CDR1 MRHNA and CDR2 SNTAGT. This CDR3 has 13 amino acids. Losses at the gene ends were 9 bases for V and 2 bases for J; bases not matched to a gene: 4. CDR3 coding DNA: TGTGCCAGGATTGGGACAGGCAATCAGCCCCAGCATTTT. It encodes CARIGTGNQPQHF.

This clonotype was counted many times. The chain employs TRBV7-2 and TRBJ2-7; D remains unclear. The CDR3 is made up of 13 amino acids. The ends were cut back, 5 bases at V and 3 bases at J, with 11 bases in the middle. Germline assignment: CDR1 SGHTA and CDR2 FQGNSA. DNA of the CDR3: TGTGCCAGCAGCCCCAGACCCTTCTACGAGCAGTACTTC. Protein: CASSPRPFYEQYF.

This clonotype was found many times. The V call is TRBV12-3 or TRBV12-4, the J call TRBJ2-2; TRBD2 matches at 11 bases. V lost 6 bases, J lost 4 bases, and 7 bases stayed unmatched. This CDR3 comprises 16 residues. As DNA, the CDR3 is TGTGCCAGCAGCAGACTAGCGGGGACGAGCACCGGGGAGCTGTTTTTT. Translating it yields CASSRLAGTSTGELFF.

In its sample, this clonotype was seen many times. The chain uses TRBV7-9 and TRBJ2-2, with 9 nucleotides matching TRBD1. The V and J ends lost 5 bases and 6 bases, in that order; junction bases with no gene match: 13. The CDR3 has 17 residues. Germline V gives CDR1 SEHNR, CDR2 FQNEAQ (reference sequence). CDR3 in DNA: TGTGCCAGCAGCGGAGGGCCCGGGACAGGGATGTCCGGGGAGCTGTTTTTT. This encodes CASSGGPGTGMSGELFF.

This clonotype was counted many times. V gene TRBV6-1 combines with J gene TRBJ2-5; no firm D call. V was cut by 2 bases and J by 1 base, with 8 bases left in between. The length of the CDR3 is 14 residues. Germline V lookup: CDR1 MNHNS, CDR2 SASEGT. CDR3 protein: CASSEFGPQETQYF. The CDR3 DNA reads as TGTGCCAGCAGTGAATTCGGGCCCCAAGAGACCCAGTACTTC.

CDR3 sequence reads: CASSESHEAETQYF. The CDR3 DNA is TGTGCCAGCAGTGAAAGTCATGAGGCAGAGACCCAGTACTTC. The J gene is TRBJ2-5, the V gene TRBV2; D is undetermined. Between the trimmed V and J ends, which lost 2 bases and 4 bases, there was a span of 11 bases. CDR1 and CDR2 from the germline V gene are SNHLY and FYNNEI. This CDR3 comprises 14 residues.

This chain uses TRBV6-5 with TRBJ2-5; no firm D call. The CDR3 consists of 12 residues. In germline, CDR1 is MNHEY, CDR2 SVGAGI. Trimming took off 6 bases at V and 5 bases at J, with 10 bases between the two ends. The CDR3 protein is CASSMDGETQYF. Here the CDR3 DNA reads TGTGCCAGCAGCATGGACGGGGAGACCCAGTACTTC.

Only a few counts were recorded for this clonotype. DNA of the CDR3: TGCGCCAGCAGCTCCTGGGTAGGGGAGGCCCAGTACTTC. This gives the protein CASSSWVGEAQYF. This chain connects TRBV5-1 to TRBJ2-5; D may be TRBD2 (6 bases). Germline V gene data show CDR1 as SGHRS and CDR2 as YFSETQ. This CDR3 has 13 residues. Trimming took 3 bases from V and 9 from J, leaving 15 bases between them.

This clonotype showed up just a few times. The chain joins TRBV10-1 to TRBJ2-7; D gene unclear. There are 12 residues in the CDR3. Trimming left V 2 bases short and J 3 bases short, with 5 bases between. CDR1 and CDR2 (germline): WNHNN, SYGVQD (reference sequence). CDR3 sequence reads: CASSEEIYEQYF. The CDR3 nucleotides are TGCGCCAGCAGTGAGGAAATCTACGAGCAGTACTTC.

The chain combines TRBV7-3 with TRBJ2-3; 9 bases match TRBD2. CDR1 and CDR2 (germline): SGHTA, FQGTGA. V trimming: 4 bases; J trimming: 6 bases; junction bases outside the gene matches: 8. The CDR3 is 15 residues long. The CDR3 loop is CASSSGTSPLDTQYF. Written as DNA, the CDR3 is TGTGCCAGCAGCTCCGGGACTAGCCCCTTGGATACGCAGTATTTT.

The table lists this clonotype with a few counts. The V and J genes are TRBV6-4 and TRBJ1-2, with D unclear. Looked up from germline, CDR1 is MRHNA and CDR2 is SNTAGT. Deletions cut 3 bases from V and 6 bases from J, with 14 bases between. This CDR3 is built from 14 residues. The CDR3 reads CASSELLGEDGYTF. The CDR3 DNA reads TGTGCCAGCAGTGAGTTACTGGGTGAGGATGGCTACACCTTC.

This clonotype was detected ten times or more. This chain links TRBV5-1 with TRBJ2-7; possible D gene TRBD2, 5 bases. The length of the CDR3 is 14 residues. Germline assignment: CDR1 SGHRS and CDR2 YFSETQ. Trimming pared 1 base from V and 5 bases from J, leaving 13 bases between. CDR3 DNA sequence: TGCGCCAGCAGCTTGAGTACGGAAGCGGACGAGCAGTACTTC. This sequence encodes CASSLSTEADEQYF.

This clonotype has at least ten counts. The chain recombines TRBV12-3 or TRBV12-4 with TRBJ2-7; TRBD2 agrees at 11 bases. The CDR3 is made up of 16 amino acids. V was pared by 0 bases and J by 3 bases, with 4 bases of the junction left unmatched. CDR3 loop: CASSLALGLAGYEQYF. The CDR3 region has the DNA TGTGCCAGCAGTTTAGCGCTCGGACTAGCGGGCTACGAGCAGTACTTC.